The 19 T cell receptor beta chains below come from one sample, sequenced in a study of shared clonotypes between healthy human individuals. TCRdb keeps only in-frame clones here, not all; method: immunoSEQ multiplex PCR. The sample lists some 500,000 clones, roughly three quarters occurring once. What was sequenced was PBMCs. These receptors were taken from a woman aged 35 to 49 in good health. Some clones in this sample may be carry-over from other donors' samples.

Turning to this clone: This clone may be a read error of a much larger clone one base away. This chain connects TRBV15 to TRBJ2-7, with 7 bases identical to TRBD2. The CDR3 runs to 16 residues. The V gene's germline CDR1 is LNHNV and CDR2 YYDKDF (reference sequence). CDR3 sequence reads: CATGREERETPYEQYF. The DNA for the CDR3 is TGTGCCACCGGCAGAGAAGAGCGGGAAACCCCCTACGAGCAGTACTTC.

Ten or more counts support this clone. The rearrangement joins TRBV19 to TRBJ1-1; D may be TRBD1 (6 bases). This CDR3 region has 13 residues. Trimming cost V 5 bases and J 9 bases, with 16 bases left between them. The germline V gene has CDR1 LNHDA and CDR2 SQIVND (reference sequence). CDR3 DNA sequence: TGTGCCAGTAGTGAGTCAGGGGTGATTAAAGCTTTCTTT. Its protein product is CASSESGVIKAFF.

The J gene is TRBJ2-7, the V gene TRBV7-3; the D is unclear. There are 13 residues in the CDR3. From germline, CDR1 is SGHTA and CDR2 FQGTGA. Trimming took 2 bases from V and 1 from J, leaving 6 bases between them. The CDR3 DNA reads TGTGCCAGCAGCTTAGTTCCGTCCTACGAGCAGTACTTC. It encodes CASSLVPSYEQYF.

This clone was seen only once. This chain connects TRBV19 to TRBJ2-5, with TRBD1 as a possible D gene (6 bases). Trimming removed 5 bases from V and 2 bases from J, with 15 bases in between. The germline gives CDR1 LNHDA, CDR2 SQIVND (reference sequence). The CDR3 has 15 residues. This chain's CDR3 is CASSGVRDIQETQYF. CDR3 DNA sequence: TGTGCCAGTAGTGGAGTCCGGGACATACAAGAGACCCAGTACTTC.

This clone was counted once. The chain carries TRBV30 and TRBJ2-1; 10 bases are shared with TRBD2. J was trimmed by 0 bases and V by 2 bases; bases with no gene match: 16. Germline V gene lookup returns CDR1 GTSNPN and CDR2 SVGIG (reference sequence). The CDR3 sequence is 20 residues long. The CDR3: CAWSNAVGTSGIRSYNEQFF. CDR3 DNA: TGTGCCTGGAGTAACGCGGTGGGTACTAGCGGGATCCGCTCCTACAATGAGCAGTTCTTC.

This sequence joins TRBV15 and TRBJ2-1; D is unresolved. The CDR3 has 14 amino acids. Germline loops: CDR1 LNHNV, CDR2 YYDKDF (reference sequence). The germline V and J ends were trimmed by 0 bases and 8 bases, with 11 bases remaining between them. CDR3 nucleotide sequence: TGTGCCACCAGCAGAGATTTGAGTTCCCATGAGCAGTTCTTC. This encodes CATSRDLSSHEQFF.

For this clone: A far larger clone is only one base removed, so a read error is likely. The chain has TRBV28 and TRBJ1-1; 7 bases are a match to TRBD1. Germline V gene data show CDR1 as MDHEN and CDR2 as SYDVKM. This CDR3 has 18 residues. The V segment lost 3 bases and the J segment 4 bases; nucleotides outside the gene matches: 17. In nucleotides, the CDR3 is TGTGCCAGCAGTTTGAGGCAGGGGGTAGTTTACACGATCACTGAAGCTTTCTTT. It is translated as CASSLRQGVVYTITEAFF.

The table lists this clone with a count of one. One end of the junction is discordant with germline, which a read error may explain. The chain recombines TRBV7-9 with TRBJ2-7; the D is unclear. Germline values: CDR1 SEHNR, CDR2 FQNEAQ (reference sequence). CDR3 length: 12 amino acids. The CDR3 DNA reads TGTGCCAACAGCTTAAGAGGCGTCGAGCAGTACTTC. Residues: CANSLRGVEQYF. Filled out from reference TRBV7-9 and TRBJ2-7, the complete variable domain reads DTGVSQNPRHKITKRGQNVTFRCDPISEHNRLYWYRQTLGQGPEFLTYFQNEAQLEKSRLLSDRFSAERPKGSFSTLEIQRTEQGDSAMYLCANSLRGVEQYFGPGTRLTVT.

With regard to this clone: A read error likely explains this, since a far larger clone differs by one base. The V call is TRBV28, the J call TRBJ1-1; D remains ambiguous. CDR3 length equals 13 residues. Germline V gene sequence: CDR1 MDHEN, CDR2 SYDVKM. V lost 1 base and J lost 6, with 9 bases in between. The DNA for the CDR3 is TGTGCCAGCAGTTTATCGGGAAACGCTGAAGCTTTCTTT. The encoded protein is CASSLSGNAEAFF.

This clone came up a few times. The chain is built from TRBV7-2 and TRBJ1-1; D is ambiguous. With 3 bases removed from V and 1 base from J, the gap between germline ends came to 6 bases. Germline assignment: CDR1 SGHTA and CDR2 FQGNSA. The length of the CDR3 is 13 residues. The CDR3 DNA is TGTGCCAGCAGCTTCTCGGGGAACACTGAAGCTTTCTTT. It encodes CASSFSGNTEAFF. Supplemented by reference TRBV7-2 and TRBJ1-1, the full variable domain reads GAGVSQSPSNKVTEKGKDVELRCDPISGHTALYWYRQSLGQGLEFLIYFQGNSAPDKSGLPSDRFSAERTGGSVSTLTIQRTQQEDSAVYLCASSFSGNTEAFFGQGTRLTVV.

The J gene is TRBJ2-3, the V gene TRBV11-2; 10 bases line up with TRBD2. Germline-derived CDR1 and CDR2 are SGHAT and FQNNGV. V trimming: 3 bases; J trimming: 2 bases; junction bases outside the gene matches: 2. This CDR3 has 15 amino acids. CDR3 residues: CASSFSGRDTDTQYF. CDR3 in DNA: TGTGCCAGCAGCTTCAGCGGGAGGGACACAGATACGCAGTATTTT.

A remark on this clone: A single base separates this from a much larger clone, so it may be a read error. Here the CDR3 reads CSVEDRGRFANTEAFF. The CDR3 coding sequence is TGCAGCGTTGAGGACAGGGGCCGATTCGCGAACACTGAAGCTTTCTTT. The rearrangement uses TRBV29-1 and TRBJ1-1; 9 bases line up with TRBD1. The germline gives CDR1 SQVTM, CDR2 ANQGSEA. This CDR3 is built from 16 residues. V was pared by 3 bases and J by 1 base, with 9 bases of the junction left unmatched. The full variable domain, its missing parts supplied by reference TRBV29-1 and TRBJ1-1, is SAVISQKPSRDICQRGTSLTIQCQVDSQVTMMFWYRQQPGQSLTLIATANQGSEATYESGFVIDKFPISRPNLTFSTLTVSNMSPEDSSIYLCSVEDRGRFANTEAFFGQGTRLTVV.

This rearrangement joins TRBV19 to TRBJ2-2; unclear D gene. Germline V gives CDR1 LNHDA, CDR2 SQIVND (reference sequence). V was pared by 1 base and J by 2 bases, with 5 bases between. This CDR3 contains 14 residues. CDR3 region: CASSIVVNTGELFF. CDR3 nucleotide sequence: TGTGCCAGTAGTATAGTGGTAAACACCGGGGAGCTGTTTTTT.

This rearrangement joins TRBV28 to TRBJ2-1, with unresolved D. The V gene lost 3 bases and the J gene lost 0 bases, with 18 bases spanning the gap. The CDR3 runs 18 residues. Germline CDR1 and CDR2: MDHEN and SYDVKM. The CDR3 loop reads CASSFSRWRASSYNEQFF. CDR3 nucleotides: TGTGCCAGCAGTTTTTCTCGTTGGAGAGCGAGCTCCTACAATGAGCAGTTCTTC.

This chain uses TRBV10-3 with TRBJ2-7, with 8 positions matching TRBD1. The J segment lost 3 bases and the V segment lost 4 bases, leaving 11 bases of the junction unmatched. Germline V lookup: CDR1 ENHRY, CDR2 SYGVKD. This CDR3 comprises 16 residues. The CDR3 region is CAISGWRGQGDYEQYF. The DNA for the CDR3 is TGTGCCATCAGTGGGTGGCGTGGACAGGGCGACTACGAGCAGTACTTC.

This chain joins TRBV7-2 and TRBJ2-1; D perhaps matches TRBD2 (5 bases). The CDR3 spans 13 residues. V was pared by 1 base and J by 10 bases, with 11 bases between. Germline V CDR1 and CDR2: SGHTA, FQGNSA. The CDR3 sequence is CASSLVGGGEQFF. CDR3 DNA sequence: TGTGCCAGCAGCTTAGTAGGAGGAGGAGAGCAGTTCTTC.

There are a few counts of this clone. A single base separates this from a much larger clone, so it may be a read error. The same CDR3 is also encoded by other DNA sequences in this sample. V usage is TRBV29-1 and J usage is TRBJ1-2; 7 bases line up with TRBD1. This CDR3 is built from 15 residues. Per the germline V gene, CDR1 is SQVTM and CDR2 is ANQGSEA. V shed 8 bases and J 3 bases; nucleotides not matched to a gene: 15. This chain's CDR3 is CSIPATGDIYYGYTF. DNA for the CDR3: TGCAGCATCCCTGCAACAGGGGACATCTACTATGGCTACACCTTC.

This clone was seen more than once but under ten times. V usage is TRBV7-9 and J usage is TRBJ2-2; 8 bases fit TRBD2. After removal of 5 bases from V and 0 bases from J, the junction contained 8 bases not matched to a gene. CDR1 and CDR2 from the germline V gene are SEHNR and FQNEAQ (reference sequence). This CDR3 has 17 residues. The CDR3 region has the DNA TGTGCCAGCAGCATAGGCCCGGGACTAGCGAACACCGGGGAGCTGTTTTTT. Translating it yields CASSIGPGLANTGELFF.

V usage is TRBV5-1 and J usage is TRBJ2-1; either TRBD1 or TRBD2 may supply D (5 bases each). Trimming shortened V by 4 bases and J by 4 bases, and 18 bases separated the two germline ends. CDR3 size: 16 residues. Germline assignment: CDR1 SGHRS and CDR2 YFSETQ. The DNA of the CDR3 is TGCGCCAGCAGCCTTAACCTGGGACCAACGTACAATGAGCAGTTCTTC. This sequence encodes CASSLNLGPTYNEQFF.